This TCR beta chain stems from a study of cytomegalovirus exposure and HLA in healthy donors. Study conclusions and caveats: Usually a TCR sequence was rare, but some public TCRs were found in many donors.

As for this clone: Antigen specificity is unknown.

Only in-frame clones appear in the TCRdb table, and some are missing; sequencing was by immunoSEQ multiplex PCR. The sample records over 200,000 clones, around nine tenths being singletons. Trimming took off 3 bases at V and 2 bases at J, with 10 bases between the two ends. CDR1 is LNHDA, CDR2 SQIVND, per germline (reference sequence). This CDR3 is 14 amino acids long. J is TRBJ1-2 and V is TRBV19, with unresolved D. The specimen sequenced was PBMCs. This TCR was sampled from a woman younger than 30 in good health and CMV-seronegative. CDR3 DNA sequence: TGTGCCAGTAGTATCGGGTTATCCAACTATGGCTACACCTTC. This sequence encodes CASSIGLSNYGYTF.